The 26 T cell receptor beta chains in this list originate from one sample, sequenced in a study of blood T cell repertoires in COVID-19. Only in-frame clones appear in the TCRdb table, and some are missing; sequencing was by immunoSEQ multiplex PCR. Of tens of thousands of clones detected, about 85% appear once; the ten largest clones hold under 15%. The sequenced sample was peripheral blood. These TCRs come from a human donor in a cohort sampled during active COVID-19.

The chain uses TRBV7-9 and TRBJ2-5, with D maybe TRBD2 (5 bases). This CDR3 comprises 15 residues. Germline loops: CDR1 SEHNR, CDR2 FQNEAQ (reference sequence). Trimming took 5 bases from V and 4 from J, leaving 17 bases between them. In DNA form, the CDR3 reads TGTGCCAGCAGCCCACCGCGGGCGGAGATAGAGACCCAGTACTTC. Translation gives CASSPPRAEIETQYF. Based on the CDR3 plus reference TRBV7-9 and TRBJ2-5, the full variable domain is DTGVSQNPRHKITKRGQNVTFRCDPISEHNRLYWYRQTLGQGPEFLTYFQNEAQLEKSRLLSDRFSAERPKGSFSTLEIQRTEQGDSAMYLCASSPPRAEIETQYFGPGTRLLVL.

This chain connects TRBV4-3 to TRBJ1-1; 8 positions agree with TRBD1. The CDR3 sequence is 16 residues long. V was clipped by 4 bases and J by 3 bases; unmatched bases: 10. Germline CDR1 reads LGHNA; CDR2 reads YSLEER. CDR3 nucleotides: TGCGCCAGCAGCCCAATCCCGGGACAGGCAGACACTGAAGCTTTCTTT. Its protein product is CASSPIPGQADTEAFF.

The rearrangement links TRBV19 to TRBJ1-2; the D gene is possibly TRBD1 (6 bases). Germline lookup yields CDR1 LNHDA and CDR2 SQIVND (reference sequence). Trimming removed 5 bases from V and 8 bases from J, with 27 bases in between. This CDR3 has 17 residues. The CDR3 loop reads CASSPLGGGQRVGGYTF. The DNA for the CDR3 is TGTGCCAGTAGTCCCCTTGGAGGCGGACAGAGGGTTGGCGGCTACACCTTC.

The V gene is TRBV6-2 or TRBV6-3, the J gene TRBJ2-3; 10 bases map to TRBD2. The V segment lost 0 bases and the J segment 1 base; nucleotides outside the gene matches: 4. Germline lookup yields CDR1 MNHEY and CDR2 SVGEGT. The CDR3 totals 17 residues. Written as DNA, the CDR3 is TGTGCCAGCAGTTACTCAGCCAGCGGGAGGGGCACAGATACGCAGTATTTT. This codes for CASSYSASGRGTDTQYF.

Remarks on this clone: One junction end does not reproduce the germline sequence, and a read error may be involved. The chain is built from TRBV6-5 and TRBJ2-3; 8 bases align to TRBD2. This CDR3 has 13 amino acids. Germline V gene data show CDR1 as MNHEY and CDR2 as SVGAGI. In nucleotides, the CDR3 is TGTGCCACCCTGGGACTAGGCACGGATACGCAGTATTTT. Its translation is CATLGLGTDTQYF.

This clone appeared once. The chain uses TRBV10-3 and TRBJ2-2; D is unresolved. Trimming removed 4 bases from V and 5 bases from J, with 5 bases in between. This CDR3 has 12 residues. Per the germline V gene, CDR1 is ENHRY and CDR2 is SYGVKD. The CDR3 spells CAISVETGELFF. The CDR3 region has the DNA TGTGCCATCAGTGTTGAGACCGGGGAGCTGTTTTTT.

The genes are TRBV19 and TRBJ1-2; D remains unclear. There are 14 residues in the CDR3. Trimming removed 4 bases from V and 2 bases from J, with 11 bases in between. The V gene's germline CDR1 is LNHDA and CDR2 SQIVND (reference sequence). CDR3 residues: CASSTQFPNYGYTF. The CDR3, as DNA: TGTGCCAGTAGTACGCAGTTCCCGAACTATGGCTACACCTTC.

This clone has a single count. As DNA, the CDR3 is TGTGCCAGCAGCTTAGAGGGGTTAAGCTCCTACGAGCAGTACTTC. It yields the protein CASSLEGLSSYEQYF. The rearrangement uses TRBV7-2 and TRBJ2-7; tentatively, D is TRBD1 (5 bases). Germline V lookup: CDR1 SGHTA, CDR2 FQGNSA. The CDR3 covers 15 residues. V dropped 1 base and J dropped 0 bases, with 10 bases sitting between them.

This chain links TRBV18 with TRBJ2-1; 9 positions agree with TRBD2. Germline V gene sequence: CDR1 KGHSH, CDR2 LQKENI. There are 16 residues in the CDR3. The ends lost 2 bases at V and 6 bases at J; junction bases unmatched: 8. CDR3 amino acids: CASSPSFAGGGNEQFF. The CDR3 DNA follows: TGTGCCAGCTCACCAAGTTTTGCGGGGGGGGGCAATGAGCAGTTCTTC.

The chain is built from TRBV20-1 and TRBJ1-4; 7 bases line up with TRBD1. The germline V gene encodes CDR1 DFQATT and CDR2 SNEGSKA (reference sequence). V shed 3 bases and J 7 bases; nucleotides not matched to a gene: 8. The CDR3 has 14 residues. The CDR3 here is CSASPTGQVEKLFF. The CDR3 nucleotides are TGCAGTGCTAGTCCGACCGGACAGGTTGAAAAACTGTTTTTT.

The chain couples TRBV28 to TRBJ1-5; possible D gene TRBD1, 6 bases. Between the trimmed V and J ends, which lost 7 bases and 5 bases, there was a span of 15 bases. CDR3 size: 14 residues. Germline V gene lookup returns CDR1 MDHEN and CDR2 SYDVKM. The CDR3 DNA is TGTGCCAGCAATCCGACAGGTTATGATCAGCCCCAGCATTTT. As protein: CASNPTGYDQPQHF. The whole variable domain, filled in from reference TRBV28 and TRBJ1-5, reads DVKVTQSSRYLVKRTGEKVFLECVQDMDHENMFWYRQDPGLGLRLIYFSYDVKMKEKGDIPEGYSVSREKKERFSLILESASTNQTSMYLCASNPTGYDQPQHFGDGTRLSIL.

The chain is built from TRBV7-8 and TRBJ2-3; 7 positions match TRBD1. Germline values: CDR1 SGHVS, CDR2 FQNEAQ. The CDR3 loop spans 16 amino acids. V shed 3 bases, J shed 0 bases, and the junction held 6 bases outside the gene matches. CDR3 amino acids: CASSLATGSSTDTQYF. CDR3 coding DNA: TGTGCCAGCAGCTTGGCGACAGGGTCCAGCACAGATACGCAGTATTTT.

The chain recombines TRBV25-1 with TRBJ2-5, with 15 bases lining up with TRBD2. The CDR3 spans 17 residues. V gave up 1 base and J gave up 5 bases; unmatched junction bases: 5. Germline CDR1 and CDR2: MGHDK and SYGVNS. In DNA form, the CDR3 reads TGTGCCAGCAGTGAATGGACTAGCGGGAGGGCCCGGGAGACCCAGTACTTC. This gives the protein CASSEWTSGRARETQYF.

The V gene is TRBV10-3, the J gene TRBJ2-7; 7 nucleotides match TRBD1. J gave up 0 bases and V 3 bases, and 2 bases lay outside the gene matches. The CDR3 extends over 14 amino acids. Germline V gives CDR1 ENHRY, CDR2 SYGVKD. CDR3 nucleotides: TGTGCCATCAGTGATCCAGGGGGCTCCTACGAGCAGTACTTC. Its protein is CAISDPGGSYEQYF.

The chain links TRBV3-1 (or the pseudogene TRBV3-2) to TRBJ2-3; D gene ambiguous. CDR1 is LGHDT and CDR2 is YNNKEL in the germline V gene (reference sequence). This CDR3 has 15 residues. Trimming left V 4 bases short and J 0 bases short, with 11 bases between. CDR3 protein: CASSRASTSTDTQYF. CDR3 nucleotide sequence: TGTGCCAGCAGCCGGGCCTCTACCAGCACAGATACGCAGTATTTT.

J is TRBJ2-4 and V is TRBV4-3; possibly TRBD1 for D (5 bases). The CDR3 runs 16 residues. The germline V gene encodes CDR1 LGHNA and CDR2 YSLEER. With 0 bases removed from V and 5 bases from J, the gap between germline ends came to 14 bases. The CDR3 sequence: CASSQDYQGVENIQYF. DNA for the CDR3: TGCGCCAGCAGCCAAGATTATCAGGGTGTCGAAAACATTCAGTACTTC.

V usage is TRBV21-1 and J usage is TRBJ2-5; the table's TRBD2 call for D was not verified on the DNA. TRBV21-1 is labeled a pseudogene. The CDR3 has 14 residues. CDR3 sequence (DNA): TGTGCCAGCAGCAAACCTAGCTACCAAGAGACCCAGTACTTC. It specifies CASSKPSYQETQYF.

This chain connects TRBV9 to TRBJ2-7, with TRBD2 identical over 9 bases. With V trimmed by 1 base and J by 4 bases, 6 bases remained unmatched. The V gene's germline CDR1 is SGDLS and CDR2 YYNGEE. The CDR3 sequence is 15 residues long. The CDR3 sequence: CASSVYAGGKYEQYF. Written as DNA, the CDR3 is TGTGCCAGCAGCGTATATGCGGGGGGGAAGTACGAGCAGTACTTC.

The chain combines TRBV9 with TRBJ2-5, with unresolved D. Germline values: CDR1 SGDLS, CDR2 YYNGEE. The CDR3 is made up of 14 amino acids. V lost 3 bases and J lost 5, with 14 bases in between. CDR3 region: CASSGRDPGETQYF. The CDR3 coding sequence is TGTGCCAGCAGCGGACGAGACCCCGGGGAGACCCAGTACTTC.

The V call is TRBV19, the J call TRBJ1-5; no reliable D call. Trimming stripped 9 bases from V and 2 bases from J, with 17 bases between. The CDR3 has 15 amino acids. The germline V gene encodes CDR1 LNHDA and CDR2 SQIVND (reference sequence). CDR3 sequence: CASKEPRWGNQPQHF. CDR3 bases: TGTGCCAGCAAGGAGCCGCGCTGGGGCAATCAGCCCCAGCATTTT. The variable domain in full, with the rest retrieved from reference TRBV19 and TRBJ1-5, is DGGITQSPKYLFRKEGQNVTLSCEQNLNHDAMYWYRQDPGQGLRLIYYSQIVNDFQKGDIAEGYSVSREKKESFPLTVTSAQKNPTAFYLCASKEPRWGNQPQHFGDGTRLSIL.

J is TRBJ2-2 and V is TRBV6-2 or TRBV6-3, with D possibly TRBD2 on 6 matching bases. From germline, CDR1 is MNHEY and CDR2 SVGEGT. V dropped 0 bases and J dropped 7 bases, with 15 bases sitting between them. This CDR3 has 16 amino acids. The CDR3 is CASSYSGGNTGGELFF. In DNA form, the CDR3 reads TGTGCCAGCAGTTACTCCGGGGGTAACACTGGCGGGGAGCTGTTTTTT.

This clone was picked up one time. This rearrangement joins TRBV6-5 to TRBJ1-5; 8 bases fit TRBD1. Germline CDR1 and CDR2: MNHEY and SVGAGI. CDR3 length: 15 amino acids. The V gene end was trimmed by 6 bases and the J gene end by 3 bases; junction bases not matched to a gene: 7. The CDR3 is CASRGNRGINQPQHF. As DNA, the CDR3 is TGTGCCAGCAGGGGGAACAGGGGGATCAATCAGCCCCAGCATTTT.

This clone was recorded only once. The rearrangement uses TRBV6-6 and TRBJ2-5; the D is unclear. The CDR3 consists of 13 residues. Trimming took off 0 bases at V and 5 bases at J, with 7 bases between the two ends. Per the germline V gene, CDR1 is MNHNY and CDR2 is SVGAGI (reference sequence). The chain's CDR3 is CASSYSTGETQYF. The CDR3 DNA reads as TGTGCCAGCAGTTACTCGACTGGCGAGACCCAGTACTTC.

This chain joins TRBV9 and TRBJ2-1; a possible D gene is TRBD1 (6 bases). Trimming left V 0 bases short and J 7 bases short, with 11 bases between. Germline V gives CDR1 SGDLS, CDR2 YYNGEE. The length of the CDR3 is 14 residues. This CDR3 is CASSVEPQGNEQFF. CDR3 in DNA: TGTGCCAGCAGCGTAGAACCACAGGGTAATGAGCAGTTCTTC.

This chain uses TRBV7-9 with TRBJ1-1, with D possibly TRBD1 on 6 matching bases. The V gene lost 4 bases and the J gene lost 0 bases, with 9 bases spanning the gap. This CDR3 region has 14 residues. Germline V gene data show CDR1 as SEHNR and CDR2 as FQNEAQ (reference sequence). CDR3 amino acids: CASSWGHLNTEAFF. In DNA form, the CDR3 reads TGTGCCAGCAGCTGGGGACACCTGAACACTGAAGCTTTCTTT.

The rearrangement uses TRBV7-9 and TRBJ1-2, with TRBD1 matching over 7 bases. The V gene's germline CDR1 is SEHNR and CDR2 FQNEAQ (reference sequence). CDR3 size: 15 residues. The V segment lost 4 bases and the J segment 6 bases; nucleotides outside the gene matches: 11. In DNA, the CDR3 is TGTGCCAGCAGCTCATCGGACAGGCTCTTGGATGGCTACACCTTC. Translated: CASSSSDRLLDGYTF.